These 22 T cell receptor beta chains came from one sample sequenced in a study of cytomegalovirus exposure and HLA in healthy donors. Vbeta (60) and Jbeta (13) primers were used in the PCR. TCRdb keeps only in-frame clones here, not all; method: immunoSEQ multiplex PCR. The data contain about 280,000 clones, 70% to 90% of them singletons. Sequences were obtained from PBMCs. The receptors derive from a young woman in good health and CMV-seronegative.

V is TRBV29-1 and J is TRBJ1-1; D gene uncertain. The CDR3 consists of 14 residues. Trimming stripped 6 bases from V and 2 bases from J, with 16 bases between. The germline V gene has CDR1 SQVTM and CDR2 ANQGSEA. CDR3 sequence (DNA): TGCAGCGTGACGGGAGGGTCCATCAACACTGAAGCTTTCTTT. Translated, it gives CSVTGGSINTEAFF.

This clone was counted a few times. The J gene is TRBJ2-7, the V gene TRBV5-8; 7 bases map to TRBD1. Germline CDR1 and CDR2: SGHTS and YDEGEE. With V trimmed by 4 bases and J by 3 bases, 7 bases remained unmatched. The CDR3 is 14 residues long. CDR3 sequence reads: CASSTGQWHYEQYF. The CDR3, as DNA: TGTGCCAGCAGCACGGGACAGTGGCACTACGAGCAGTACTTC.

This clone was recorded only once. A read error may produce the germline difference seen at one junction end. The rearrangement links TRBV7-9 to TRBJ1-1; D gene uncertain. CDR1 is SEHNR, CDR2 FQNEAQ, per germline (reference sequence). The CDR3 length is 11 residues. The CDR3 is CSSSPDTEAFF. CDR3 nucleotides: TGTTCCAGCAGCCCCGACACTGAAGCTTTCTTT.

The rearrangement links TRBV7-9 to TRBJ2-2; TRBD1 aligns across 10 bases. The V and J ends lost 8 bases and 3 bases, in that order; junction bases with no gene match: 9. In germline, CDR1 is SEHNR, CDR2 FQNEAQ (reference sequence). The CDR3 is 16 amino acids. The CDR3 region has the DNA TGTGCCAGCGGGACAGGGGCCCTCTCAGACACCGGGGAGCTGTTTTTT. This encodes CASGTGALSDTGELFF.

The rearrangement joins TRBV9 to TRBJ2-2; D is unclear. Germline V gene lookup returns CDR1 SGDLS and CDR2 YYNGEE. CDR3 size: 13 residues. The V and J ends lost 1 base and 8 bases respectively, with 9 bases between them. The CDR3 loop reads CASSVRSIGELFF. The CDR3 bases are TGTGCCAGCAGCGTAAGGAGTATAGGGGAGCTGTTTTTT.

The V call is TRBV4-1, the J call TRBJ1-1, with 11 bases lining up with TRBD1. This CDR3 contains 15 residues. Germline loops: CDR1 MGHRA, CDR2 YSYEKL. V was clipped by 4 bases and J by 4 bases; unmatched bases: 5. This chain's CDR3 is CASSPGQGALTEAFF. CDR3 coding DNA: TGCGCCAGCAGCCCTGGACAGGGGGCGCTCACTGAAGCTTTCTTT.

CDR3 sequence reads: CASSPERVGETQYF. CDR3 sequence (DNA): TGTGCCAGCAGCCCCGAGAGGGTAGGAGAGACCCAGTACTTC. The rearrangement uses TRBV6-6 and TRBJ2-5, with TRBD2 as a possible D gene (5 bases). Germline CDR1 reads MNHNY; CDR2 reads SVGAGI (reference sequence). The CDR3 loop spans 14 amino acids. V gave up 6 bases and J gave up 4 bases, with 15 bases separating them.

CDR3 sequence reads: CASSLLSLETQYF. CDR3 bases: TGTGCCAGCAGTTTATTATCGTTGGAGACGCAGTATTTT. This sequence joins TRBV27 and TRBJ2-3, with no clear D. The CDR3 is 13 residues long. Germline CDR1 and CDR2: MNHEY and SMNVEV (reference sequence). The ends were cut back, 1 base at V and 9 bases at J, with 11 bases in the middle.

The rearrangement joins TRBV5-4 to TRBJ2-1; tentatively, D is TRBD2 (6 bases). Trimming cost V 5 bases and J 5 bases, with 11 bases left between them. Germline CDR1 and CDR2: SGHNT and YYREEE (reference sequence). The CDR3 covers 13 residues. DNA for the CDR3: TGTGCCAGCAGGGTTTGGGGGGACAATGAGCAGTTCTTC. Translating gives CASRVWGDNEQFF.

The rearrangement links TRBV18 to TRBJ2-7; 7 positions agree with TRBD1. Germline V gene data show CDR1 as KGHSH and CDR2 as LQKENI. V was pared by 0 bases and J by 3 bases, with 2 bases of the junction left unmatched. The CDR3 is 14 amino acids. CDR3 loop: CASSPPGQNYEQYF. The CDR3 DNA follows: TGTGCCAGCTCACCACCGGGACAGAACTACGAGCAGTACTTC.

As for this clone: Other DNA sequences of this sample code for an identical CDR3. Here the CDR3 DNA reads TGTGCCAGCAGCGAGGCGGGGGGCACAGATACGCAGTATTTT. The encoded protein is CASSEAGGTDTQYF. The V and J genes are TRBV9 and TRBJ2-3; 7 bases match TRBD2. The V gene's germline CDR1 is SGDLS and CDR2 YYNGEE. V trimming: 3 bases; J trimming: 1 base; junction bases outside the gene matches: 2. CDR3 length: 14 amino acids.

The CDR3 sequence is CASSLSRVATEAFF. Here the CDR3 DNA reads TGTGCCAGCAGTTTATCCCGGGTGGCCACTGAAGCTTTCTTT. The chain employs TRBV27 and TRBJ1-1; no reliable D call. Germline CDR1 MNHEY, CDR2 SMNVEV (reference sequence). CDR3 length: 14 residues. Trimming took off 0 bases at V and 4 bases at J, with 9 bases between the two ends.

The chain is built from TRBV6-1 and TRBJ1-2; D is unresolved. The CDR3 consists of 14 residues. Germline loops: CDR1 MNHNS, CDR2 SASEGT. Deletions cut 1 base from V and 5 bases from J, with 11 bases between. The CDR3 DNA reads as TGTGCCAGCAGTGAAGATCTGTCGTTTTATGGCTACACCTTC. Translation gives CASSEDLSFYGYTF.

This clone was observed once. V is TRBV7-6 and J is TRBJ1-2, with a weak D call TRBD1 (5 bases). The CDR3 runs to 15 residues. Germline V gives CDR1 SGHVS, CDR2 FNYEAQ. V gave up 1 base and J gave up 4 bases, with 13 bases separating them. The CDR3 loop is CASSLVGGMGYGYTF. CDR3 bases: TGTGCCAGCAGCTTAGTCGGGGGGATGGGCTATGGCTACACCTTC.

The rearrangement joins TRBV9 to TRBJ2-5; D may be TRBD1 (5 bases). The V gene lost 1 base and the J gene lost 5 bases, with 12 bases spanning the gap. The CDR3 contains 14 residues. In germline, CDR1 is SGDLS, CDR2 YYNGEE. CDR3 coding DNA: TGTGCCAGCAGCGTACAGGGAAGGATGGAGACCCAGTACTTC. Its translation: CASSVQGRMETQYF.

This sequence joins TRBV4-1 and TRBJ2-2; a possible D gene is TRBD2 (6 bases). V dropped 6 bases and J dropped 5 bases, with 16 bases sitting between them. CDR3 length: 15 residues. CDR1 is MGHRA and CDR2 is YSYEKL in the germline V gene. Written as DNA, the CDR3 is TGCGCCAGCAGGCGGGACGGTTTTAGTACCGGGGAGCTGTTTTTT. It specifies CASRRDGFSTGELFF.

The chain has TRBV6-5 and TRBJ2-5, with D perhaps TRBD2 (6 bases). Germline CDR1 is MNHEY and CDR2 is SVGAGI. The CDR3 loop spans 16 amino acids. V dropped 0 bases and J dropped 5 bases, with 16 bases sitting between them. CDR3 in amino acids: CASSYSPILASETQYF. CDR3 nucleotide sequence: TGTGCCAGCAGTTACTCGCCTATACTAGCTTCGGAGACCCAGTACTTC.

The chain employs TRBV19 and TRBJ2-7; 7 positions agree with TRBD1. The CDR3 sequence is 15 residues long. V dropped 3 bases and J dropped 3; count of bases not matched to a gene: 8. Germline CDR1 LNHDA, CDR2 SQIVND (reference sequence). This CDR3 reads CASSINRGLLYEQYF. CDR3 sequence (DNA): TGTGCCAGTAGTATTAATAGGGGGCTACTCTACGAGCAGTACTTC.

V gene TRBV6-5 combines with J gene TRBJ1-1; TRBD1 aligns across 8 bases. Losses at the gene ends were 0 bases for V and 5 bases for J; bases not matched to a gene: 2. In germline, CDR1 is MNHEY, CDR2 SVGAGI. This CDR3 spans 14 amino acids. CDR3 loop: CASSYSTGETEAFF. The CDR3 nucleotides are TGTGCCAGCAGTTACTCGACAGGGGAGACTGAAGCTTTCTTT.

This clone occurred once. V is TRBV29-1 and J is TRBJ2-3; a weak D match, TRBD2 (6 bases). CDR1 is SQVTM, CDR2 ANQGSEA, per germline. V was shortened by 2 bases and J by 7 bases, with 16 bases between the two germline ends. This CDR3 region has 14 residues. This chain's CDR3 is CSVERDWAGNTQYF. For the CDR3, the DNA is TGCAGCGTTGAAAGGGACTGGGCGGGGAATACGCAGTATTTT.

This chain joins TRBV7-9 and TRBJ1-4; a weak D match, TRBD1 (5 bases). The germline gives CDR1 SEHNR, CDR2 FQNEAQ (reference sequence). The V end lost 5 bases, the J end lost 4 bases, and 26 bases lay between the germline ends. This CDR3 has 19 residues. CDR3 in amino acids: CASSPFRRGVTHSNEKLFF. CDR3 bases: TGTGCCAGCAGCCCATTTCGCCGGGGGGTCACCCACAGTAATGAAAAACTGTTTTTT.

The chain has TRBV4-1 and TRBJ1-5; possibly TRBD1 for D (5 bases). CDR1 and CDR2 from the germline V gene are MGHRA and YSYEKL. The CDR3 loop spans 15 amino acids. With 1 base removed from V and 3 bases from J, the gap between germline ends came to 10 bases. The CDR3 sequence: CASSQGAGFNQPQHF. The CDR3 DNA reads TGCGCCAGCAGCCAAGGGGCAGGGTTCAATCAGCCCCAGCATTTT.